This is a list of T cell receptor beta chains from one sample in a study of blood T cell repertoires in COVID-19. Produced via immunoSEQ multiplex PCR; TCRdb's table is partial and in-frame only. This sample has roughly 160,000 clones, with about 83% found just once. The sequencing input was peripheral blood. These receptor sequences come from a woman aged 70-85 years with COVID-19, enrolled during active disease. Both conserved end residues are part of each CDR3. The order of the fields is J gene, V gene, clone size, D gene, CDR3 length, CDR3 DNA, CDR3 protein. D genes are given only for firm matches. Expanded clones get a size class; other rows say once, few or many, or leave the size out.

j_gene: TRBJ1-2
v_gene: TRBV4-2
abundance: NA
d_gene: NA
len: 13
CDR3nt: TGTGCCAGCAGCCAAGGCAGGAACTATGGCTACACCTTC
CDR3aa: CASSQGRNYGYTF

j_gene: TRBJ1-2
v_gene: TRBV24-1
abundance: NA
d_gene: TRBD1
len: 16
CDR3nt: TGTGCCACCAGTGACCCGGGACAGGGGGGGAACTATGGCTACACCTTC
CDR3aa: CATSDPGQGGNYGYTF

j_gene: TRBJ1-4
v_gene: TRBV7-9
abundance: NA
d_gene: NA
len: 14
CDR3nt: TGTGCCAGCAGCTTAAGGGGGACACACGAAAAACTGTTTTTT
CDR3aa: CASSLRGTHEKLFF

j_gene: TRBJ1-3
v_gene: TRBV7-9
abundance: NA
d_gene: NA
len: 13
CDR3nt: TGTGCCAGCAGCTTAGACACCGGAAACACCATATATTTT
CDR3aa: CASSLDTGNTIYF

j_gene: TRBJ1-5
v_gene: TRBV5-1
abundance: NA
d_gene: NA
len: 18
CDR3nt: TGCGCCAGCAGCTTTACGGACACTACCTACAATACAGGTCAGCCCCAGCATTTT
CDR3aa: CASSFTDTTYNTGQPQHF

j_gene: TRBJ1-3
v_gene: TRBV19
abundance: NA
d_gene: NA
len: 15
CDR3nt: TGTGCCAGTAGTCAGCAGGCGAGCTCTGGAAACACCATATATTTT
CDR3aa: CASSQQASSGNTIYF

j_gene: TRBJ2-6
v_gene: TRBV9
abundance: NA
d_gene: NA
len: 18
CDR3nt: TGTGCCAGCAGCGTAGATTTAGAGCTTTACTCTGGGGCCAACGTCCTGACTTTC
CDR3aa: CASSVDLELYSGANVLTF

j_gene: TRBJ2-2
v_gene: TRBV7-9
abundance: NA
d_gene: TRBD2
len: 18
CDR3nt: TGTGCCAGCAGCTCAGGACTAGCGGGGGGCCTGAACACCGGGGAGCTGTTTTTT
CDR3aa: CASSSGLAGGLNTGELFF

j_gene: TRBJ2-3
v_gene: TRBV5-4
abundance: NA
d_gene: TRBD2
len: 17
CDR3nt: TGTGCCAGCAGCTTGAACAAACTAGCGGGGCGCACAGATACGCAGTATTTT
CDR3aa: CASSLNKLAGRTDTQYF

j_gene: TRBJ2-1
v_gene: TRBV2
abundance: NA
d_gene: NA
len: 12
CDR3nt: TGTGCCAGCAGTGAAGCGCGGGTTGAGCAGTTCTTC
CDR3aa: CASSEARVEQFF

j_gene: TRBJ2-5
v_gene: TRBV5-6
abundance: NA
d_gene: TRBD1
len: 15
CDR3nt: TGTGCCAGCAGCTTGGCCGGGACAGGGGAAGAGACCCAGTACTTC
CDR3aa: CASSLAGTGEETQYF

j_gene: TRBJ2-7
v_gene: TRBV5-1
abundance: NA
d_gene: TRBD1
len: 15
CDR3nt: TGCGCCAGCAGCCTAGCACAGGGGTACTCCTACGAGCAGTACTTC
CDR3aa: CASSLAQGYSYEQYF

j_gene: TRBJ1-3
v_gene: TRBV28
abundance: NA
d_gene: TRBD1
len: 16
CDR3nt: TGTGCCAGCAGTCCAACCTCGGACAGGGTTGGGGACACCATATATTTT
CDR3aa: CASSPTSDRVGDTIYF

j_gene: TRBJ2-7
v_gene: TRBV4-2
abundance: NA
d_gene: NA
len: 15
CDR3nt: TGTGCCAGCAGCCAAGCTGATCCAGCGGACTACGAGCAGTACTTC
CDR3aa: CASSQADPADYEQYF

j_gene: TRBJ1-1
v_gene: TRBV7-9
abundance: once
d_gene: NA
len: 17
CDR3nt: TGTGCCAGCAGCTCGGGGGTTCAGGGATTCATGAACACTGAAGCTTTCTTT
CDR3aa: CASSSGVQGFMNTEAFF

j_gene: TRBJ1-6
v_gene: TRBV5-4
abundance: NA
d_gene: NA
len: 15
CDR3nt: TGTGCCAGCAGCACAACCACAGGAGCCAATTCACCCCTCCACTTT
CDR3aa: CASSTTTGANSPLHF

j_gene: TRBJ1-1
v_gene: TRBV7-8
abundance: NA
d_gene: TRBD1
len: 15
CDR3nt: TGTGCCAGCAGCCCCCGGGACAGGGTGAACACTGAAGCTTTCTTT
CDR3aa: CASSPRDRVNTEAFF